The clone carrying this TCR beta chain was observed a few times. Its antigen remains unknown. The sample comes from a study of identical twins. TCRdb processed the 5' RACE reads anew with MiXCR; each CDR3 protein has one entry. This table holds roughly 260,000 distinct CDR3 sequences, about 7.5% found once. Regarding the study as a whole: Recombination models fit unrelated individuals' TCR alpha sharing but underestimated twins'.

This sample also appeared in a second study, on yellow fever vaccine responses in identical twins.

Sequencing used CD8+ T cells sorted from blood. This TCR was sampled from a woman aged 18-29 years in good health.

CDR3 residues: CASSVGVGFEQYF. The CDR3 region has the DNA TGTGCCAGCAGCGTAGGGGTAGGGTTCGAGCAGTACTTC. This chain links TRBV9 with TRBJ2-7, with D hard to call. Trimming removed 0 bases from V and 6 bases from J, with 10 bases in between. The CDR3 is 13 amino acids. Germline V gives CDR1 SGDLS, CDR2 YYNGEE. The full variable domain, rest sourced from reference TRBV9 and TRBJ2-7, is DSGVTQTPKHLITATGQRVTLRCSPRSGDLSVYWYQQSLDQGLQFLIQYYNGEERAKGNILERFSAQQFPDLHSELNLSSLELGDSALYFCASSVGVGFEQYFGPGTRLTVT.